The 12 T cell receptor beta chains given below trace back to one sample, sequenced in a study of shared clonotypes between healthy human individuals (dated by TCRdb to the early 2020s). To prepare the library, the immunoSEQ multiplex PCR assay was applied. TCRdb's version of the immuneACCESS table is confined to in-frame rearrangements and falls short of the full clone set. An unresolved V gene accounts for under half of the shortfall where checked; the remainder is of unknown origin. The sample has some 2.1 million clones on record, roughly 94% of them singletons. The top ten hold 1% to 1.3% of the sample. CD8 naive samples consisted of CD45RO-negative cells that were positively selected for CCR7, yielding a CD45RA+CCR7+ population without TemRA cells. The sequencing input was naive CD8+ T cells sorted from blood. The sample's cell subset or site, from its label and the paper: CD45RA+CCR7+. The receptors here all came from a man aged 18 to 29 in good health.

Remarks on this clone: The same CDR3 is also encoded by other DNA sequences in this sample. The V and J genes are TRBV5-6 and TRBJ2-7; a weak D match, TRBD2 (5 bases). Trimming cost V 2 bases and J 1 base, with 10 bases left between them. Germline V gene lookup returns CDR1 SGHDT and CDR2 YYEEEE. The CDR3 totals 14 residues. The DNA of the CDR3 is TGTGCCAGCAGCTTTGGCGGCGGGTCCTACGAGCAGTACTTC. It specifies CASSFGGGSYEQYF. Together with reference TRBV5-6 and TRBJ2-7, the CDR3 gives the full variable domain: DAGVTQSPTHLIKTRGQQVTLRCSPKSGHDTVSWYQQALGQGPQFIFQYYEEEERQRGNFPDRFSGHQFPNYSSELNVNALLLGDSALYLCASSFGGGSYEQYFGPGTRLTVT.

The chain links TRBV7-8 to TRBJ2-7; TRBD2 might be the D (5 bases). This CDR3 is 17 amino acids long. Germline loops: CDR1 SGHVS, CDR2 FQNEAQ. With 5 bases removed from V and 3 bases from J, the gap between germline ends came to 23 bases. The CDR3 DNA reads as TGTGCCAGCAGCCCAGGAGGCTTTGACCCCCCTTACTACGAGCAGTACTTC. Protein sequence: CASSPGGFDPPYYEQYF. The complete variable domain, with remaining parts taken from reference TRBV7-8 and TRBJ2-7, reads GAGVSQSPRYKVAKRGQDVALRCDPISGHVSLFWYQQALGQGPEFLTYFQNEAQLDKSGLPSDRFFAERPEGSVSTLKIQRTQQEDSAVYLCASSPGGFDPPYYEQYFGPGTRLTVT.

The genes are TRBV4-1 and TRBJ2-7, with 9 positions matching TRBD2. Looked up from germline, CDR1 is MGHRA and CDR2 is YSYEKL. The CDR3 contains 18 residues. The V gene end was trimmed by 3 bases and the J gene end by 6 bases; junction bases not matched to a gene: 18. CDR3 amino acids: CASSHGVSGGRASPEQYF. The DNA for the CDR3 is TGCGCCAGCAGCCATGGAGTTTCGGGCGGGAGGGCCAGCCCCGAGCAGTACTTC.

As regards this clone: Additional DNA sequences in this sample encode the identical CDR3. The rearrangement joins TRBV7-9 to TRBJ2-2; D is ambiguous. Germline V gene data show CDR1 as SEHNR and CDR2 as FQNEAQ (reference sequence). The V end was cut by 0 bases, the J end by 4 bases, with 3 bases between. The CDR3 has 13 residues. The CDR3 is CASSLAATGELFF. CDR3 in DNA: TGTGCCAGCAGCTTAGCGGCCACCGGGGAGCTGTTTTTT.

The CDR3 is CASSISAGGYGYTF. The CDR3 nucleotides read TGTGCCAGTAGTATCTCCGCAGGGGGCTATGGCTACACCTTC. The J gene is TRBJ1-2, the V gene TRBV19, with 7 positions matching TRBD1. Trimming removed 3 bases from V and 4 bases from J; junction bases left unmatched: 5. This CDR3 spans 14 amino acids. The germline CDR1 and CDR2 sequences are LNHDA and SQIVND (reference sequence).

The rearrangement links TRBV18 to TRBJ1-1; no firm D call. V was trimmed by 3 bases and J by 7 bases, leaving 9 bases between them. Germline V gene sequence: CDR1 KGHSH, CDR2 LQKENI. The CDR3 is made up of 12 amino acids. The CDR3 coding sequence is TGTGCCAGCTCACCCTCCGGTAATGAAGCTTTCTTT. Protein: CASSPSGNEAFF.

The chain combines TRBV5-1 with TRBJ1-1, with D hard to call. Trimming shortened V by 4 bases and J by 0 bases, and 4 bases separated the two germline ends. The CDR3 has 12 amino acids. The V gene's germline CDR1 is SGHRS and CDR2 YFSETQ. For the CDR3, the DNA is TGCGCCAGCAGCCATTTGAACACTGAAGCTTTCTTT. Translation gives CASSHLNTEAFF.

This chain links TRBV5-4 with TRBJ2-7; tentative D call: TRBD1 (5 bases). The CDR3 loop spans 14 amino acids. CDR1 and CDR2 (germline): SGHNT, YYREEE (reference sequence). Trimming took 2 bases from V and 3 from J, leaving 12 bases between them. CDR3 in DNA: TGTGCCAGCAGCTTCGCAGGGTCCCGCTACGAGCAGTACTTC. It encodes CASSFAGSRYEQYF.

Notes on this clone: This CDR3 is also generated by other DNA sequences in the sample. The chain uses TRBV6-5 and TRBJ1-1; the D is unclear. This CDR3 spans 15 amino acids. CDR1 is MNHEY and CDR2 is SVGAGI in the germline V gene. With 0 bases removed from V and 0 bases from J, the gap between germline ends came to 8 bases. This CDR3 reads CASSYSGGLNTEAFF. CDR3 in DNA: TGTGCCAGCAGTTACTCAGGAGGGTTGAACACTGAAGCTTTCTTT.

As concerns this clone: Distinct nucleotide sequences in the sample also encode this CDR3. V is TRBV14 and J is TRBJ2-7, with D hard to call. Germline values: CDR1 SGHDN, CDR2 FVKESK. The CDR3 covers 12 residues. Trimming removed 1 base at V and 4 bases at J, with 5 bases between. The CDR3: CASSQGYYEQYF. CDR3 sequence (DNA): TGTGCCAGCAGCCAAGGGTATTACGAGCAGTACTTC.

This clone was seen once. This rearrangement joins TRBV28 to TRBJ1-2; D unclear. Germline assignment: CDR1 MDHEN and CDR2 SYDVKM. The CDR3 runs 15 residues. V lost 7 bases and J lost 5, with 20 bases in between. Here the CDR3 DNA reads TGTGCCAGCACCGAAACTCACCAGTCCCCTTATGGCTACACCTTC. It codes for CASTETHQSPYGYTF.

Points on this clone: Other DNA variants within this sample encode the same CDR3. The chain is built from TRBV4-3 and TRBJ2-3; no clear D. Trimming shortened V by 4 bases and J by 3 bases, and 8 bases separated the two germline ends. CDR3 size: 13 residues. CDR1 is LGHNA and CDR2 is YSLEER in the germline V gene. The CDR3 nucleotides are TGCGCCAGCAGCCCGAAAGGGACAGATACGCAGTATTTT. Amino acid sequence: CASSPKGTDTQYF.